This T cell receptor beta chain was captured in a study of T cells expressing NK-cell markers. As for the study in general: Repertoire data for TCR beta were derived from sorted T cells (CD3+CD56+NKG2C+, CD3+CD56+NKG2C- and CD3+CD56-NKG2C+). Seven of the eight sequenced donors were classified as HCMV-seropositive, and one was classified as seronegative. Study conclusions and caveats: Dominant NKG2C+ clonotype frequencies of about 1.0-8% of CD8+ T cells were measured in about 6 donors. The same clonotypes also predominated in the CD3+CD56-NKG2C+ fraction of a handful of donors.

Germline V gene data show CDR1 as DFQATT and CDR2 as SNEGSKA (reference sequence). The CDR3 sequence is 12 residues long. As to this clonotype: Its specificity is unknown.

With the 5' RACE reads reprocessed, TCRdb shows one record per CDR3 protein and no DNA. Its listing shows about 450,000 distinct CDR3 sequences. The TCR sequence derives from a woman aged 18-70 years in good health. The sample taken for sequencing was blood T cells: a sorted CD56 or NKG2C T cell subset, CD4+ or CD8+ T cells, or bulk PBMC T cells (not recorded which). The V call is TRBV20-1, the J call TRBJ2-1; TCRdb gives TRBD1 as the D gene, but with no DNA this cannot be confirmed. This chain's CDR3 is CSAAKTGFEQFF.